The sequence of this T cell receptor beta chain was determined in a study of T cells in Graves' hyperthyroidism and ophthalmopathy. With V trimmed by 7 bases and J by 4 bases, 2 bases remained unmatched. The CDR3 runs to 13 residues. Germline values: CDR1 WNHNN, CDR2 SYGVQD (reference sequence). From RNA transcripts, TCR beta CDR3 regions were amplified. First-round RT-PCR targeting the TCR CDR3 was performed with the HTBI primer set. TCRdb re-called the multiplex PCR reads through MiXCR, storing one row per CDR3 protein. The data hold about 570,000 distinct CDR3 sequences, with about 43% observed a single time.

The sequence derives from an adult woman with Graves' disease, either hyperthyroidism or ophthalmopathy (not recorded which). The specimen was peripheral blood or thyroid tissue (not recorded which). The chain combines TRBV10-1 with TRBJ2-2; the match to TRBD2 covers 8 bases. The CDR3 loop reads CASKRERTGELFF. The DNA for the CDR3 is TGCGCCAGCAAGCGGGAGCGCACCGGGGAGCTGTTTTTT.